A selection of T cell receptor beta chains follows, all from one sample in a study of blood T cell repertoires in COVID-19. TCRdb's copy holds only in-frame clones and misses some; the assay was immunoSEQ multiplex PCR. The repertoire includes 90,000 to 150,000 clones, over 75% of them detected once, and around 9.9% sits in the top ten. The sequenced sample consisted of peripheral blood. The receptors come from an elderly man with acute or convalescent COVID-19. Each CDR3 is given with its conserved first and last residue. Fields, in order: D gene, V gene, J gene, CDR3 protein, CDR3 DNA. The D gene is left open where the match is weak.

d_gene: TRBD2; v_gene: TRBV3-1/TRBV3-2; j_gene: TRBJ2-7; CDR3aa: CASSLASGISEQYF; CDR3nt: TGTGCCAGCAGCCTGGCTAGCGGGATCAGCGAGCAGTACTTC
d_gene: .; v_gene: TRBV27; j_gene: TRBJ1-6; CDR3aa: CATTAGTGSPLHF; CDR3nt: TGTGCCACTACCGCCGGTACGGGTTCACCCCTCCACTTT
d_gene: TRBD1; v_gene: TRBV6-5; j_gene: TRBJ2-7; CDR3aa: CASNPRQGKDEQYF; CDR3nt: TGTGCCAGCAACCCTCGACAGGGGAAAGACGAGCAGTACTTC
d_gene: .; v_gene: TRBV19; j_gene: TRBJ2-2; CDR3aa: CASSSTGANTGELFF; CDR3nt: TGTGCCAGTAGTTCTACGGGGGCGAACACCGGGGAGCTGTTTTTT
d_gene: .; v_gene: TRBV25-1; j_gene: TRBJ1-1; CDR3aa: CASSVDSGYTEAFF; CDR3nt: TGTGCCAGCAGTGTGGATTCGGGGTACACTGAAGCTTTCTTT
d_gene: .; v_gene: TRBV28; j_gene: TRBJ1-5; CDR3aa: CASSPGGRVGSINQPQHF; CDR3nt: TGTGCCAGCAGTCCCGGGGGTCGGGTTGGTTCTATCAATCAGCCCCAGCATTTT
d_gene: .; v_gene: TRBV27; j_gene: TRBJ1-2; CDR3aa: CASSPLGATLDLEYGYTF; CDR3nt: TGTGCCAGCAGTCCCCTTGGGGCAACTTTGGACCTCGAATATGGCTACACCTTC
d_gene: TRBD1; v_gene: TRBV6-2/TRBV6-3; j_gene: TRBJ1-1; CDR3aa: CASSYPRETGGTEAFF; CDR3nt: TGTGCCAGCAGTTACCCGCGGGAGACAGGGGGCACTGAAGCTTTCTTT
d_gene: .; v_gene: TRBV2; j_gene: TRBJ1-1; CDR3aa: CASKGAMNTEAFF; CDR3nt: TGTGCCAGCAAAGGAGCCATGAACACTGAAGCTTTCTTT
d_gene: .; v_gene: TRBV18; j_gene: TRBJ2-7; CDR3aa: CASAAGQGIDEQYF; CDR3nt: TGTGCCAGCGCCGCGGGTCAGGGGATCGACGAGCAGTACTTC
d_gene: .; v_gene: TRBV9; j_gene: TRBJ2-2; CDR3aa: CASSPRGALGTGELFF; CDR3nt: TGTGCCAGCAGCCCTCGGGGGGCCCTGGGGACCGGGGAGCTGTTTTTT
d_gene: .; v_gene: TRBV19; j_gene: TRBJ1-2; CDR3aa: CASSMSDISGYTF; CDR3nt: TGTGCCAGTAGTATGTCGGACATTTCTGGCTACACCTTC
d_gene: .; v_gene: TRBV7-9; j_gene: TRBJ2-1; CDR3aa: CASSLATGSYNEQFF; CDR3nt: TGTGCCAGCAGCTTAGCCACGGGCTCCTACAATGAGCAGTTCTTC
d_gene: .; v_gene: TRBV10-3; j_gene: TRBJ2-7; CDR3aa: CAIRDSSNLYEQYF; CDR3nt: TGTGCCATCAGGGACAGTTCGAACCTGTACGAGCAGTACTTC
d_gene: .; v_gene: TRBV5-1; j_gene: TRBJ1-1; CDR3aa: CASSPLRGNTEAFF; CDR3nt: TGCGCCAGCAGCCCGCTGCGGGGGAACACTGAAGCTTTCTTT
d_gene: .; v_gene: TRBV12-2; j_gene: TRBJ2-5; CDR3aa: CASQRAYQETQYF; CDR3nt: TGTGCAAGTCAGCGGGCCTACCAAGAGACCCAGTACTTC